Listed below are T cell receptor beta chains from one sample, sequenced in a study of T-cell reconstitution after alpha-beta-depleted transplantation in children. TCRdb ran MiXCR on the PCR reads and lists one entry per CDR3 protein. The profile shows around 120,000 distinct CDR3 sequences, roughly 23% of them singletons. The starting material was PBMCs, mostly from graft donor cells, obtained 180 days after TCRalphabeta/CD19-depleted stem cell transplant. Receptors originate from a male patient between 2 and 9 years old who had a stem cell transplant for chronic granulomatous disease, so the T cells may come from the graft donor. Each CDR3 is given with its conserved first and last residue. Fields, in order: clone size, J gene, D gene, V gene, CDR3 protein, CDR3 DNA. The D gene is left open where the match is weak. Size is stated for part of the rows, as once, few or many counts, or as a class when the clone is expanded.

clone_size: -
j_call: TRBJ1-1
d_call: -
v_call: TRBV7-9
cdr3_aa: CASSLDSVNTEAFF
cdr3_nt: TGTGCCAGCAGCTTAGACTCCGTGAACACTGAAGCTTTCTTT

clone_size: -
j_call: TRBJ2-5
d_call: -
v_call: TRBV27
cdr3_aa: CASSSHTEDETQYF
cdr3_nt: TGTGCCAGCAGTTCCCACACGGAGGACGAGACCCAGTACTTC

clone_size: many
j_call: TRBJ1-3
d_call: TRBD1
v_call: TRBV28
cdr3_aa: CASGYLQGTGNTIYF
cdr3_nt: TGTGCCAGCGGTTACCTACAGGGGACTGGAAACACCATATATTTT

clone_size: few
j_call: TRBJ1-2
d_call: -
v_call: TRBV5-5
cdr3_aa: CASSPGFNYGYTF
cdr3_nt: TGTGCCAGCAGCCCAGGGTTTAACTATGGCTACACCTTC

clone_size: few
j_call: TRBJ2-5
d_call: -
v_call: TRBV25-1
cdr3_aa: CASSESGTQTQYF
cdr3_nt: TGTGCCAGCAGTGAATCCGGTACGCAGACCCAGTACTTC

clone_size: many
j_call: TRBJ1-2
d_call: -
v_call: TRBV20-1
cdr3_aa: CSARGRQYGYTF
cdr3_nt: TGCAGTGCTAGGGGGCGGCAATATGGCTACACCTTC

clone_size: few
j_call: TRBJ1-4
d_call: -
v_call: TRBV12-3/TRBV12-4
cdr3_aa: CASSPTGPTNEKLFF
cdr3_nt: TGTGCCAGCAGTCCCACAGGCCCAACTAATGAAAAACTGTTTTTT

clone_size: many
j_call: TRBJ2-5
d_call: -
v_call: TRBV20-1
cdr3_aa: CSARVVRFSETQYF
cdr3_nt: TGCAGTGCTAGAGTAGTACGTTTCTCAGAGACCCAGTACTTC

clone_size: many
j_call: TRBJ1-2
d_call: TRBD1
v_call: TRBV27
cdr3_aa: CASRGQGNYGYTF
cdr3_nt: TGTGCCAGCAGGGGACAGGGTAACTATGGCTACACCTTC

clone_size: many
j_call: TRBJ2-7
d_call: -
v_call: TRBV20-1
cdr3_aa: CSARDSRDPSYEQYF
cdr3_nt: TGCAGTGCTAGAGATTCCCGGGACCCTTCCTACGAGCAGTACTTC

clone_size: few
j_call: TRBJ2-5
d_call: -
v_call: TRBV20-1
cdr3_aa: CSATPLGARGQETQYF
cdr3_nt: TGCAGTGCTACCCCGTTGGGGGCGAGAGGGCAAGAGACCCAGTACTTC

clone_size: -
j_call: TRBJ2-2
d_call: TRBD2
v_call: TRBV6-1
cdr3_aa: CASREPGLVSDGELFF
cdr3_nt: TGTGCCAGCAGGGAACCGGGACTAGTATCTGACGGGGAGCTGTTTTTT

clone_size: many
j_call: TRBJ2-7
d_call: -
v_call: TRBV28
cdr3_aa: CASSPQEPNYEQYF
cdr3_nt: TGTGCCAGCAGTCCCCAGGAACCCAACTACGAGCAGTACTTC

clone_size: -
j_call: TRBJ1-5
d_call: -
v_call: TRBV20-1
cdr3_aa: CSASQRGWDQPQHF
cdr3_nt: TGCAGTGCTTCCCAGAGGGGCTGGGATCAGCCCCAGCATTTT

clone_size: -
j_call: TRBJ2-7
d_call: TRBD1
v_call: TRBV7-9
cdr3_aa: CASSGDRVYYEQYF
cdr3_nt: TGTGCCAGCAGCGGGGACAGGGTATACTACGAGCAGTACTTC

clone_size: many
j_call: TRBJ2-7
d_call: TRBD2
v_call: TRBV29-1
cdr3_aa: CSVRVGGPYEQYF
cdr3_nt: TGCAGCGTTAGGGTGGGAGGGCCGTACGAGCAGTACTTC

clone_size: many
j_call: TRBJ1-5
d_call: -
v_call: TRBV20-1
cdr3_aa: CSARDTSNQPQHF
cdr3_nt: TGCAGTGCTAGAGACACTAGCAATCAGCCCCAGCATTTT

clone_size: -
j_call: TRBJ2-1
d_call: -
v_call: TRBV27
cdr3_aa: CASSPRDNSYNEQFF
cdr3_nt: TGTGCCAGCAGTCCACGGGACAACTCCTACAATGAGCAGTTCTTC

clone_size: few
j_call: TRBJ2-2
d_call: TRBD2
v_call: TRBV7-2
cdr3_aa: CASSLQEAGGPGGELFF
cdr3_nt: TGTGCCAGCAGCTTACAAGAGGCGGGGGGGCCGGGCGGGGAGCTGTTTTTT

clone_size: few
j_call: TRBJ2-2
d_call: -
v_call: TRBV7-6
cdr3_aa: CASSWAKYDSWGNTGELFF
cdr3_nt: TGTGCCAGCAGCTGGGCCAAGTATGATTCGTGGGGGAACACCGGGGAGCTGTTTTTT

clone_size: -
j_call: TRBJ1-1
d_call: -
v_call: TRBV12-3/TRBV12-4
cdr3_aa: CASSWIAGQVPNTEAFF
cdr3_nt: TGTGCCAGCAGTTGGATTGCAGGTCAGGTGCCGAACACTGAAGCTTTCTTT

clone_size: -
j_call: TRBJ2-7
d_call: TRBD2
v_call: TRBV5-1
cdr3_aa: CASSLREASGSSYEQYF
cdr3_nt: TGCGCCAGCAGCTTACGAGAGGCTAGCGGGAGCTCCTACGAGCAGTACTTC

clone_size: -
j_call: TRBJ2-3
d_call: TRBD1
v_call: TRBV5-1
cdr3_aa: CASSLGMAGGPSGTDTQYF
cdr3_nt: TGCGCCAGCAGCTTGGGTATGGCAGGGGGACCGTCAGGCACAGATACGCAGTATTTT

clone_size: few
j_call: TRBJ2-3
d_call: -
v_call: TRBV10-3
cdr3_aa: CAISDGYRTDTQYF
cdr3_nt: TGTGCCATCAGTGATGGGTACCGCACAGATACGCAGTATTTT

clone_size: -
j_call: TRBJ2-7
d_call: -
v_call: TRBV6-1
cdr3_aa: CASKKGPGATYEQYF
cdr3_nt: TGTGCCAGCAAAAAAGGTCCCGGGGCCACCTACGAGCAGTACTTC

clone_size: -
j_call: TRBJ1-1
d_call: -
v_call: TRBV5-1
cdr3_aa: CASSLRTGAVEAFF
cdr3_nt: TGCGCCAGCAGCTTAAGAACGGGTGCGGTTGAAGCTTTCTTT

clone_size: -
j_call: TRBJ1-1
d_call: TRBD1
v_call: TRBV29-1
cdr3_aa: CSVGTGMNTEAFF
cdr3_nt: TGCAGCGTCGGGACAGGCATGAACACTGAAGCTTTCTTT

clone_size: many
j_call: TRBJ2-3
d_call: -
v_call: TRBV7-9
cdr3_aa: CASSLGLGDTQYF
cdr3_nt: TGTGCCAGCAGCTTAGGGTTAGGAGATACGCAGTATTTT

clone_size: few
j_call: TRBJ2-7
d_call: TRBD2
v_call: TRBV12-3/TRBV12-4
cdr3_aa: CASREGLASSYEQYF
cdr3_nt: TGTGCCAGCAGAGAGGGACTAGCGAGCTCCTACGAGCAGTACTTC

clone_size: -
j_call: TRBJ2-3
d_call: TRBD2
v_call: TRBV12-3/TRBV12-4
cdr3_aa: CASSLARLAGGETDTQYF
cdr3_nt: TGTGCCAGCAGTTTAGCGCGGCTAGCGGGGGGAGAGACAGATACGCAGTATTTT

clone_size: many
j_call: TRBJ2-2
d_call: -
v_call: TRBV20-1
cdr3_aa: CSAPGPVGGELFF
cdr3_nt: TGCAGTGCCCCGGGACCAGTCGGCGGGGAGCTGTTTTTT

clone_size: few
j_call: TRBJ2-7
d_call: -
v_call: TRBV20-1
cdr3_aa: CSARLLGDASYEQYF
cdr3_nt: TGCAGTGCTAGACTCTTAGGGGACGCTTCCTACGAGCAGTACTTC

clone_size: -
j_call: TRBJ2-7
d_call: TRBD2
v_call: TRBV4-2
cdr3_aa: CASSQEWSISGASYEQYF
cdr3_nt: TGTGCCAGCAGCCAAGAGTGGTCTATTAGCGGGGCCTCCTACGAGCAGTACTTC

clone_size: many
j_call: TRBJ2-5
d_call: -
v_call: TRBV20-1
cdr3_aa: CSASYYKSETQYF
cdr3_nt: TGCAGTGCTAGTTATTACAAATCAGAGACCCAGTACTTC

clone_size: many
j_call: TRBJ1-1
d_call: -
v_call: TRBV6-5
cdr3_aa: CASTGRLGNTEAFF
cdr3_nt: TGTGCCAGCACCGGAAGACTAGGGAACACTGAAGCTTTCTTT

clone_size: -
j_call: TRBJ2-5
d_call: -
v_call: TRBV29-1
cdr3_aa: CSVDRGFQETQYF
cdr3_nt: TGCAGCGTGGACCGGGGCTTCCAAGAGACCCAGTACTTC

clone_size: many
j_call: TRBJ2-1
d_call: -
v_call: TRBV20-1
cdr3_aa: CSAPHDSYRYNEQFF
cdr3_nt: TGCAGTGCTCCTCACGACAGTTACCGCTACAATGAGCAGTTCTTC

clone_size: few
j_call: TRBJ2-7
d_call: TRBD2
v_call: TRBV12-3/TRBV12-4
cdr3_aa: CASSRTSGGLGYEQYF
cdr3_nt: TGTGCCAGCAGTCGTACTAGCGGGGGCCTGGGGTACGAGCAGTACTTC

clone_size: -
j_call: TRBJ2-2
d_call: -
v_call: TRBV5-1
cdr3_aa: CASSKQDPGELFF
cdr3_nt: TGCGCCAGCAGTAAACAGGATCCCGGGGAGCTGTTTTTT

clone_size: few
j_call: TRBJ2-3
d_call: TRBD2
v_call: TRBV20-1
cdr3_aa: CSAGGQLAGTTDTQYF
cdr3_nt: TGCAGTGCTGGAGGGCAACTAGCGGGGACTACAGATACGCAGTATTTT

clone_size: many
j_call: TRBJ1-2
d_call: -
v_call: TRBV4-2
cdr3_aa: CASSHETASLYGYTF
cdr3_nt: TGTGCCAGCAGCCACGAAACAGCGTCCCTCTATGGCTACACCTTC

clone_size: few
j_call: TRBJ2-2
d_call: TRBD2
v_call: TRBV20-1
cdr3_aa: CSAREALADNTGELFF
cdr3_nt: TGCAGTGCTAGAGAGGCGCTAGCGGATAACACCGGGGAGCTGTTTTTT

clone_size: few
j_call: TRBJ2-1
d_call: TRBD2
v_call: TRBV27
cdr3_aa: CASSYKGWTSGRNEQFF
cdr3_nt: TGTGCCAGCAGTTATAAGGGCTGGACTAGCGGGAGGAATGAGCAGTTCTTC

clone_size: -
j_call: TRBJ1-1
d_call: -
v_call: TRBV11-2
cdr3_aa: CASSLRVEAFF
cdr3_nt: TGTGCCAGCAGCTTGAGAGTTGAAGCTTTCTTT

clone_size: -
j_call: TRBJ2-7
d_call: TRBD2
v_call: TRBV12-3/TRBV12-4
cdr3_aa: CASKALAGGFGEQYF
cdr3_nt: TGTGCCAGCAAGGCCCTAGCGGGAGGTTTCGGCGAGCAGTACTTC

clone_size: few
j_call: TRBJ2-5
d_call: -
v_call: TRBV20-1
cdr3_aa: CSASLATRPETQYF
cdr3_nt: TGCAGTGCTAGCCTTGCGACTAGACCGGAGACCCAGTACTTC

clone_size: few
j_call: TRBJ2-2
d_call: TRBD1
v_call: TRBV5-1
cdr3_aa: CASSRRTGQGKNTGELFF
cdr3_nt: TGCGCCAGCAGCCGACGCACGGGACAGGGAAAAAACACCGGGGAGCTGTTTTTT

clone_size: -
j_call: TRBJ1-1
d_call: -
v_call: TRBV18
cdr3_aa: CASSPSVGVVTEAFF
cdr3_nt: TGTGCCAGCTCACCATCAGTAGGCGTGGTCACTGAAGCTTTCTTT

clone_size: few
j_call: TRBJ2-5
d_call: TRBD1
v_call: TRBV9
cdr3_aa: CASSVEGQPQETQYF
cdr3_nt: TGTGCCAGCAGCGTAGAGGGACAGCCCCAAGAGACCCAGTACTTC

clone_size: many
j_call: TRBJ2-1
d_call: TRBD2
v_call: TRBV12-5
cdr3_aa: CASGPGTSSYNEQFF
cdr3_nt: TGTGCTAGTGGTCCCGGGACTAGTTCGTACAATGAGCAGTTCTTC

clone_size: -
j_call: TRBJ2-7
d_call: -
v_call: TRBV4-2
cdr3_aa: CASSQKAEQYF
cdr3_nt: TGTGCCAGCAGCCAAAAGGCCGAGCAGTACTTC

clone_size: many
j_call: TRBJ1-6
d_call: -
v_call: TRBV5-1
cdr3_aa: CASSLAGARSPLHF
cdr3_nt: TGCGCCAGCAGCCTCGCAGGGGCGAGGTCACCCCTCCACTTT

clone_size: many
j_call: TRBJ1-6
d_call: -
v_call: TRBV12-3/TRBV12-4
cdr3_aa: CASSLARHSPLHF
cdr3_nt: TGTGCCAGCAGTTTAGCCCGACACTCACCCCTCCACTTT

clone_size: few
j_call: TRBJ2-5
d_call: TRBD2
v_call: TRBV20-1
cdr3_aa: CSAQYLSGGFQETQYF
cdr3_nt: TGCAGTGCGCAATACCTTAGCGGGGGGTTCCAAGAGACCCAGTACTTC